These 4 T cell receptor beta chains share one sample of origin, sequenced in a study of OX40 agonist ivuxolimab in advanced cancers. Profiling relied on immunoSEQ multiplex PCR, and the TCRdb table lists in-frame clones only, not all of them. The table lists about 120,000 clones, roughly 89% of them singletons, with around 0.27% in the top ten. This material consisted of CD4+ or CD8+ T cells sorted from blood, taken in a trial of the OX40 agonist ivuxolimab. The receptor source for this set is an adult with an advanced solid tumor such as melanoma, head and neck, liver or kidney cancer.

V gene TRBV4-1 combines with J gene TRBJ2-2, with 11 bases lining up with TRBD2. Germline CDR1 and CDR2: MGHRA and YSYEKL. The CDR3 totals 19 residues. The ends lost 1 base at V and 1 base at J; junction bases unmatched: 8. Written as DNA, the CDR3 is TGCGCCAGCAGCCAAGTAGGCCTAGCGGGGGGCATGAACACCGGGGAGCTGTTTTTT. Its translation: CASSQVGLAGGMNTGELFF.

The chain joins TRBV30 to TRBJ2-1, with TRBD1 identical over 7 bases. This CDR3 comprises 15 residues. Germline CDR1 reads GTSNPN; CDR2 reads SVGIG (reference sequence). The ends lost 4 bases at V and 9 bases at J; junction bases unmatched: 15. The CDR3 spells CAWTLGGMGETEQFF. CDR3 in DNA: TGTGCCTGGACCTTAGGGGGCATGGGGGAGACTGAGCAGTTCTTC.

The chain carries TRBV6-6 and TRBJ1-1, with a possible D match to TRBD1 (6 bases). Germline V gives CDR1 MNHNY, CDR2 SVGAGI (reference sequence). This CDR3 comprises 13 residues. This CDR3 is CAGGGGGNTEAFF. The DNA of the CDR3 is TGTGCAGGAGGGGGTGGGGGTAACACTGAAGCTTTCTTT.

The chain carries TRBV5-1 and TRBJ2-3; D not resolved. Trimming shortened V by 5 bases and J by 1 base, and 11 bases separated the two germline ends. CDR3 length: 14 residues. Germline CDR1 and CDR2: SGHRS and YFSETQ. CDR3 coding DNA: TGCGCCAGCAGGCAGCTAATAGGCACAGATACGCAGTATTTT. This codes for CASRQLIGTDTQYF. The variable domain in full, completed from reference TRBV5-1 and TRBJ2-3, reads KAGVTQTPRYLIKTRGQQVTLSCSPISGHRSVSWYQQTPGQGLQFLFEYFSETQRNKGNFPGRFSGRQFSNSRSEMNVSTLELGDSALYLCASRQLIGTDTQYFGPGTRLTVL.